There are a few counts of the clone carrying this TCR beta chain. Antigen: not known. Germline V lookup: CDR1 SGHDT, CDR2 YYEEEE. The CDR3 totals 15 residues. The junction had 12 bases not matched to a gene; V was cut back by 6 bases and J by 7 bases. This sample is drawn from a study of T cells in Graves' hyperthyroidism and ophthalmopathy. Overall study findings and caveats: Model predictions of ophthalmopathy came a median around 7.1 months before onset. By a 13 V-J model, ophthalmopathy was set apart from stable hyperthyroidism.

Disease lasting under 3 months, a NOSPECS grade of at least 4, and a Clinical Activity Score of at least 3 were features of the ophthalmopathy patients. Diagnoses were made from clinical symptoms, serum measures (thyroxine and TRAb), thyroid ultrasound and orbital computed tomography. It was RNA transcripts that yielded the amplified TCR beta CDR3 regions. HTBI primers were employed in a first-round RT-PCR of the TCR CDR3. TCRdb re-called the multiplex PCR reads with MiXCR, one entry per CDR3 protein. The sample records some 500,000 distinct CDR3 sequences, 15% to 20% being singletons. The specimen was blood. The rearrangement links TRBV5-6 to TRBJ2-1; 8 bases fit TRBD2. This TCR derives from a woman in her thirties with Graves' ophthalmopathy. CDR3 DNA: TGTGCCAGCACCGCCCGGGGGGGGGTGACGAATGAGCAGTTCTTC. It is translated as CASTARGGVTNEQFF.